The rows below give T cell receptor beta chains drawn from one sample of a study of regulatory T cells in long-lasting Graves disease. Each CDR3 protein is one row after TCRdb ran MiXCR on the multiplex PCR reads. The sample includes fewer than 450,000 distinct CDR3 sequences, less than 25% of them seen just once. Material: peripheral blood mononuclear cells (PBMCs), obtained when the disease was refractory, from a patient treated with antithyroid drugs. These receptors were collected from a female donor with Graves disease. The CDR3 runs from the conserved cysteine through the conserved F or W. The D gene is left open where the match is weak. Size values are once, few and many counts, or a class for expanded clones, and some rows have none.

CDR3 protein	CDR3 DNA	V gene	clone size	D gene	J gene
CASSHPRDREGYTF	TGTGCCAGCAGCCATCCGCGGGACAGGGAAGGCTACACCTTC	TRBV3-1	many	TRBD1	TRBJ1-2
CASSPGTARGKQYF	TGTGCCAGCAGTCCCGGGACAGCTAGGGGCAAGCAGTACTTC	TRBV12-3/TRBV12-4	few	TRBD1	TRBJ2-7
CASSQEYGDAGYEAFF	TGTGCCAGCAGCCAAGAGTATGGGGACGCAGGGTATGAAGCTTTCTTT	TRBV4-2	NA	NA	TRBJ1-1
CASSPGAPRNTIYF	TGTGCCAGCAGTCCCGGGGCCCCTAGGAACACCATATATTTT	TRBV25-1	once	NA	TRBJ1-3
CASTILGVSKNIQYF	TGTGCCAGCACCATACTGGGGGTCTCCAAAAACATTCAGTACTTC	TRBV7-9	few	NA	TRBJ2-4
CASSEGLAGYEQYF	TGTGCCAGCAGCGAGGGACTAGCGGGTTACGAGCAGTACTTC	TRBV9	NA	TRBD2	TRBJ2-7
CSARFGLSYEQYF	TGCAGTGCTAGATTCGGGCTCTCCTACGAGCAGTACTTC	TRBV20-1	NA	NA	TRBJ2-7
CASHHPHGGRIRSYEQYF	TGTGCCAGCCATCATCCACACGGGGGGCGGATCCGCTCCTACGAGCAGTACTTC	TRBV6-1	many	NA	TRBJ2-7
CASSSKGLSYEQYF	TGTGCCAGCAGCTCAAAGGGACTTTCTTACGAGCAGTACTTC	TRBV2	few	NA	TRBJ2-7
CACQVGNSYEQYF	TGTGCCTGCCAGGTGGGGAACTCCTACGAGCAGTACTTC	TRBV30	NA	NA	TRBJ2-7
CAWSLQKNIQYF	TGTGCCTGGAGTTTACAGAAAAACATTCAGTACTTC	TRBV30	NA	NA	TRBJ2-4
CASSSKGPNDYQETQYF	TGTGCCAGCAGCTCCAAGGGGCCCAACGATTACCAAGAGACCCAGTACTTC	TRBV12-3/TRBV12-4	many	NA	TRBJ2-5
CASSFDGLRVVSYEQYF	TGTGCCAGCAGCTTCGACGGTTTGAGGGTTGTGTCCTACGAGCAGTACTTC	TRBV7-2	few	NA	TRBJ2-7
CASGPGGGSYEQYF	TGCGCCAGCGGGCCCGGGGGCGGCTCCTACGAGCAGTACTTC	TRBV5-1	NA	NA	TRBJ2-7
CASSQDSDETQYF	TGCGCCAGCAGCCAAGATTCCGACGAGACCCAGTACTTC	TRBV4-3	NA	NA	TRBJ2-5
CSASGRVYEQYF	TGCAGTGCTAGCGGGAGGGTCTACGAGCAGTACTTC	TRBV20-1	many	TRBD2	TRBJ2-7
CASRGETEAFF	TGTGCCAGCAGGGGGGAAACTGAAGCTTTCTTT	TRBV7-9	NA	NA	TRBJ1-1
CSVRGGQGPVEQYF	TGCAGCGTCCGGGGGGGACAGGGTCCGGTCGAGCAGTACTTC	TRBV29-1	NA	NA	TRBJ2-7
CASSSSGWADTQYF	TGTGCCAGCAGTTCTAGCGGGTGGGCAGATACGCAGTATTTT	TRBV6-2/TRBV6-3	NA	TRBD2	TRBJ2-3
CASRPIGLAGGPFQETQYF	TGTGCCAGCAGACCAATAGGACTAGCGGGAGGGCCCTTCCAAGAGACCCAGTACTTC	TRBV28	NA	TRBD2	TRBJ2-5
CATNGVAGELFF	TGTGCCACAAACGGGGTGGCCGGGGAGCTGTTTTTT	TRBV6-1	NA	NA	TRBJ2-2
CSARDPHTEAFF	TGCAGTGCTAGAGATCCCCACACTGAAGCTTTCTTT	TRBV20-1	few	NA	TRBJ1-1
CASSALDRAHYGYTF	TGTGCCAGCAGTGCCTTGGACAGGGCGCATTATGGCTACACCTTC	TRBV6-1	many	TRBD1	TRBJ1-2
CASSLVWETQYF	TGTGCCAGCAGCTTAGTCTGGGAGACCCAGTACTTC	TRBV7-2	many	NA	TRBJ2-5
CASSESGNTGELFF	TGTGCCAGCAGCGAGAGCGGGAACACCGGGGAGCTGTTTTTT	TRBV6-1	NA	NA	TRBJ2-2
CSVEDPDDLYGYTF	TGCAGCGTTGAAGACCCGGATGATCTCTATGGCTACACCTTC	TRBV29-1	NA	NA	TRBJ1-2
CGSKPHHNTEAFF	TGTGGCAGCAAGCCTCACCACAACACTGAAGCTTTCTTT	TRBV28	many	NA	TRBJ1-1
CSAPARLAGINTGELFF	TGCAGTGCGCCGGCCCGGTTAGCGGGAATCAACACCGGGGAGCTGTTTTTT	TRBV20-1	NA	TRBD2	TRBJ2-2
CASSTTGRDTEAFF	TGCGCCAGCAGCACCACGGGGAGGGACACTGAAGCTTTCTTT	TRBV5-1	NA	NA	TRBJ1-1
CASSRSTSGSYEQYF	TGTGCCAGCAGCAGGTCGACTAGCGGCTCCTACGAGCAGTACTTC	TRBV11-2	many	TRBD2	TRBJ2-7
CASSLAGMETQYF	TGTGCCAGCAGCTTAGCAGGGATGGAGACCCAGTACTTC	TRBV7-9	NA	NA	TRBJ2-5
CASSSTEKNTEAFF	TGTGCCAGCAGCTCGACAGAAAAGAACACTGAAGCTTTCTTT	TRBV5-6	few	NA	TRBJ1-1
CASSRYPRLETANTGELFF	TGTGCCAGCAGCCGATACCCCCGGTTGGAGACAGCGAACACCGGGGAGCTGTTTTTT	TRBV7-9	NA	NA	TRBJ2-2
CATSRTEASEQYF	TGTGCCACCAGCAGAACAGAAGCGAGCGAGCAGTACTTC	TRBV15	NA	NA	TRBJ2-7
CASKEGGSNTEAFF	TGTGCCAGTAAGGAGGGGGGATCAAACACTGAAGCTTTCTTT	TRBV19	NA	NA	TRBJ1-1
CASSFQAGGPSYEQYF	TGTGCCAGCAGCTTCCAAGCGGGAGGGCCCTCGTACGAGCAGTACTTC	TRBV7-2	few	TRBD2	TRBJ2-7
CASSLGQVLDEQYF	TGTGCCAGCAGTTTAGGACAGGTTTTAGACGAGCAGTACTTC	TRBV28	many	TRBD1	TRBJ2-7
CASCATGTIYTGELFF	TGTGCCAGTTGCGCAACCGGGACTATTTACACCGGGGAGCTGTTTTTT	TRBV19	NA	TRBD2	TRBJ2-2
CASSRDGGTGLQPQHF	TGTGCCAGTAGTAGGGACGGCGGGACAGGGCTACAGCCCCAGCATTTT	TRBV19	NA	TRBD1	TRBJ1-5
CASSLFEVAENTGELFF	TGTGCCAGCAGCCTCTTCGAGGTAGCGGAGAACACCGGGGAGCTGTTTTTT	TRBV5-5	many	NA	TRBJ2-2
CASSLRQGSEKLFF	TGCGCCAGCAGCCTAAGACAGGGGAGTGAAAAACTGTTTTTT	TRBV5-1	NA	TRBD1	TRBJ1-4